The clone carrying this T cell receptor beta chain was seen repeatedly, ten times or more. Its antigen is still unknown. Arm-PCR of CDR3 regions and iRepertoire HTBI primers were the basis on which TCR beta libraries were built. Each CDR3 protein gets one entry after TCRdb re-called the multiplex PCR reads with MiXCR. Of hundreds of thousands of distinct CDR3 sequences listed, 15% were seen once; the top ten hold about 24%. As for time point: newly diagnosed GD, antithyroid drugs for less than 3 months. Isolated PBMC RNA provided the starting material for the TCR library. This CDR3 has 15 amino acids. CDR1 is GTSNPN, CDR2 SVGIG, per germline (reference sequence). V was cut by 0 bases and J by 3 bases, with 14 bases left in between. This entry belongs to a study of regulatory T cells in long-lasting Graves disease. General study results and limits: Analysis covered peripheral blood alone, not thyroid tissue. The number of shared public clonotypes was higher in persistent patients (approximately 2,600) than new patients (966). Sample size, which was small, may have reduced accuracy. Persistent Graves' patients showed less TCR diversity than newly diagnosed ones.

This clonotype originated in a female donor with Graves disease. Source: peripheral blood mononuclear cells (PBMCs), taken at new diagnosis, from a patient treated with antithyroid drugs. The rearrangement joins TRBV30 to TRBJ1-1; D is undetermined. CDR3 protein: CAWSVYPERDTEAFF. CDR3 DNA sequence: TGTGCCTGGAGTGTGTACCCGGAGAGGGACACTGAAGCTTTCTTT. Using reference TRBV30 and TRBJ1-1 for the parts outside the CDR3, the full variable domain is SQTIHQWPATLVQPVGSPLSLECTVEGTSNPNLYWYRQAAGRGLQLLFYSVGIGQISSEVPQNLSASRPQDRQFILSSKKLLLSDSGFYLCAWSVYPERDTEAFFGQGTRLTVV.